This T cell receptor beta chain derives from a study of blood T cell repertoires in COVID-19. Produced via immunoSEQ multiplex PCR; TCRdb's table is partial and in-frame only. This table has 240,000 or so clones, about four fifths appearing once. The receptor comes from a woman of 80 years or more with acute or convalescent COVID-19. The material sequenced was peripheral blood.

CDR3 loop: CASSPEGAEAFF. DNA for the CDR3: TGTGCCAGCAGCCCCGAGGGGGCTGAAGCTTTCTTT. The chain combines TRBV7-9 with TRBJ1-1; maybe TRBD1 (6 bases). There are 12 residues in the CDR3. Germline loops: CDR1 SEHNR, CDR2 FQNEAQ (reference sequence). V gave up 5 bases and J gave up 6 bases, with 10 bases separating them.